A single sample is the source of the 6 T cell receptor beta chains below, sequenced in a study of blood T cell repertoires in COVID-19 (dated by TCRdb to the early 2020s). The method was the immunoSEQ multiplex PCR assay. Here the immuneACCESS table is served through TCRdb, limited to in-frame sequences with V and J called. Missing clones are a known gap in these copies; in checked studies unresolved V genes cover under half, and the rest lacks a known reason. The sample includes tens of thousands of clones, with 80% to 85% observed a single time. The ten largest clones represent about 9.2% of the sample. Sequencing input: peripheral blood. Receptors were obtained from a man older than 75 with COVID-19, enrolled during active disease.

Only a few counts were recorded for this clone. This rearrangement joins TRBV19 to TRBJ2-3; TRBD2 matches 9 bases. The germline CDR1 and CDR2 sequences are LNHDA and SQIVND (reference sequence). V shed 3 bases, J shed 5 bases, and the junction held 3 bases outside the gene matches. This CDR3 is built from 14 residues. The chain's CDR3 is CASSIAGGLDTQYF. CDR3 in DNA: TGTGCCAGTAGTATTGCGGGGGGGCTAGATACGCAGTATTTT.

The CDR3 is CASSQVRDRGTDTQYF. CDR3 coding DNA: TGTGCCAGCAGCCAAGTCCGGGACAGGGGCACAGATACGCAGTATTTT. This chain uses TRBV14 with TRBJ2-3, with 9 bases identical to TRBD1. CDR1 and CDR2 from the germline V gene are SGHDN and FVKESK. The V segment lost 1 base and the J segment 1 base; nucleotides outside the gene matches: 3. The CDR3 sequence is 16 residues long.

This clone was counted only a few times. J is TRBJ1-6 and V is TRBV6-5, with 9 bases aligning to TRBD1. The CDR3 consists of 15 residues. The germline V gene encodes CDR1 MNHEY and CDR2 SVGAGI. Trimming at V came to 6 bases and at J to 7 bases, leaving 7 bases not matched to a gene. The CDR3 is CASRPRDRENSPLHF. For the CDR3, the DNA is TGTGCCAGCAGACCCCGGGACAGGGAAAATTCACCCCTCCACTTT.

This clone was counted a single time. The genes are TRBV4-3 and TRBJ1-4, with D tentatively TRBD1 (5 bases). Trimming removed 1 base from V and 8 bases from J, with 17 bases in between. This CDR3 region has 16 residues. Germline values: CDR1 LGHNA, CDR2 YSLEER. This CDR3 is CASSQVAYRLEEKLFF. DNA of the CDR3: TGCGCCAGCAGCCAAGTCGCGTACAGGTTGGAGGAAAAACTGTTTTTT.

DNA for the CDR3: TGTGCCAGCAGTGAAGCGCCTCCCCCAGGGGGCAATACTGAAGCTTTCTTT. Its protein product is CASSEAPPPGGNTEAFF. V usage is TRBV6-1 and J usage is TRBJ1-1; 8 bases agree with TRBD1. Germline CDR1 and CDR2: MNHNS and SASEGT. The CDR3 sequence is 17 residues long. V lost 0 bases to trimming and J lost 5 bases; unmatched junction nucleotides: 11.

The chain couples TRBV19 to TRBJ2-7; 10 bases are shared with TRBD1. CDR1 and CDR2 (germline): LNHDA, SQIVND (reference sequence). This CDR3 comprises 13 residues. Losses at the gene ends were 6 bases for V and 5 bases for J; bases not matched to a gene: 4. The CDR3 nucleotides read TGTGCCAGTAGAGGGACAGGGGAAGACGAGCAGTACTTC. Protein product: CASRGTGEDEQYF.